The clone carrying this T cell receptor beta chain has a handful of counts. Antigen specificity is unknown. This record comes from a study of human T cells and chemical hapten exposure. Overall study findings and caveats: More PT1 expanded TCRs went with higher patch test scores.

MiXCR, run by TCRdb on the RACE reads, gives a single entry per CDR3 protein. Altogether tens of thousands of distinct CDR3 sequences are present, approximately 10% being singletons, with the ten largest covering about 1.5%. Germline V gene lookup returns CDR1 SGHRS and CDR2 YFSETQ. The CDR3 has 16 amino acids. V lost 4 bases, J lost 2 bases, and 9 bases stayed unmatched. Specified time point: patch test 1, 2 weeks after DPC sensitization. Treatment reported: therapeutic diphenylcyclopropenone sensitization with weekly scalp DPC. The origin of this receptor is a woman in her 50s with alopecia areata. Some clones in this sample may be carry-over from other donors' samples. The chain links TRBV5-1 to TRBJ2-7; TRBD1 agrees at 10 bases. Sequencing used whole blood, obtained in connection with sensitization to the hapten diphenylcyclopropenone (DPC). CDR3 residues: CASSAWDRGPTYEQYF. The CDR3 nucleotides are TGCGCCAGCAGCGCCTGGGACAGGGGCCCGACCTACGAGCAGTACTTC.